Detailed here is one T cell receptor beta chain. This record belongs to a study of blood T cell repertoires in COVID-19. Turning to the study itself: T cells, B-cell-depleted T cells, or PBMCs provided the cDNA or gDNA that served as material.

Data came from immunoSEQ multiplex PCR; TCRdb stores just in-frame clones and leaves some out. Among about 420,000 clones listed, 80% to 90% were seen once. This sequence originates from a man younger than 35 with COVID-19, enrolled during active disease. The sequencing sample was made of peripheral blood.

The CDR3 protein is CASSPGNTGELFF. CDR3 coding DNA: TGTGCCAGCAGCCCCGGTAACACCGGGGAGCTGTTTTTT. V and J are TRBV7-7 and TRBJ2-2; D not certain. From germline, CDR1 is SSHAT and CDR2 FNYEAQ (reference sequence). V lost 5 bases and J 2 bases, leaving 6 bases between the germline ends. CDR3 length: 13 residues.